This T cell receptor beta chain was sequenced for a study of T cell changes during pregnancy in multiple sclerosis. Profiling relied on immunoSEQ multiplex PCR, and the TCRdb table lists in-frame clones only, not all of them. Of 61,000 or so clones listed, 93% are singletons. The V and J ends lost 0 bases and 0 bases respectively, with 7 bases between them. CDR1 is SGHNT, CDR2 YENEEA, per germline. The length of the CDR3 is 15 residues. The V and J genes are TRBV11-3 and TRBJ2-3; D call uncertain. The receptor was derived from a female donor with multiple sclerosis, enrolled in a pregnancy study. Source: CD4+ T cells from peripheral blood mononuclear cells, taken before pregnancy. The CDR3 here is CASSLEEASTDTQYF. In DNA form, the CDR3 reads TGTGCCAGCAGCTTAGAAGAGGCAAGCACAGATACGCAGTATTTT.